This paragraph reports one TCR beta chain. Its antigen is undetermined. The data derive from a study of cytomegalovirus exposure and HLA in healthy donors. The table came from immunoSEQ multiplex PCR; TCRdb's copy has only in-frame clones and leaves some out. This table holds about 140,000 clones, just over 85% found once. The donors were in the roughly 110-subject validation cohort, distinct from the 666-subject first cohort. Overall study findings and caveats: The TCR clusters that emerged in the first cohort tended, a later analysis found, to co-occur in the approximately 110 validation repertoires. TCR beta chains numbering more than 150 were designated cytomegalovirus-associated. According to reports, the classifier identified cytomegalovirus status with high specificity and sensitivity.

V lost 4 bases and J 9 bases, leaving 16 bases between the germline ends. The CDR3 loop spans 14 amino acids. Per the germline V gene, CDR1 is SNHLY and CDR2 is FYNNEI. Material for sequencing was PBMCs. This clonotype was obtained from a woman younger than 30 in good health and CMV-seropositive. This rearrangement joins TRBV2 to TRBJ2-1, with D perhaps matching TRBD2 (7 bases). CDR3 region: CASSAGGGIGEQFF. CDR3 coding DNA: TGTGCCAGCAGTGCCGGCGGGGGCATAGGTGAGCAGTTCTTC. Drawing the rest from reference TRBV2 and TRBJ2-1, the complete variable domain is EPEVTQTPSHQVTQMGQEVILRCVPISNHLYFYWYRQILGQKVEFLVSFYNNEISEKSEIFDDQFSVERPDGSNFTLKIRSTKLEDSAMYFCASSAGGGIGEQFFGPGTRLTVL.